This entry concerns a single TCR beta chain. Method: immunoSEQ multiplex PCR; TCRdb's copy keeps in-frame clones and lacks some. Among approximately 94,000 clones, approximately 90% were seen once, and the ten largest hold around 0.95%. This specimen comes from a study of control samples from healthy donors and cancer patients. CDR1 and CDR2 (germline): LGHNT, FRNRAP. The CDR3 is 18 amino acids. The V and J ends lost 0 bases and 5 bases, in that order; junction bases with no gene match: 13. V and J are TRBV12-5 and TRBJ1-3; 7 positions match TRBD1. The sequence was collected from a woman aged 25 to 45 in good health. Material: blood. The CDR3 coding sequence is TGTGCTAGTGGTTTGGTAAAAACCGGGACAGATCTGAGAAACACCATATATTTT. This sequence encodes CASGLVKTGTDLRNTIYF.